A single sample gave rise to the 21 T cell receptor beta chains below, sequenced in a study of T cells in women clearing cervical HPV infection. Sequencing used immunoSEQ multiplex PCR; TCRdb keeps in-frame clones, though not all of them. The sample's table shows under 45,000 clones. Sequenced sample: blood buffy coat. All receptors come from a woman aged 18 to 75 with a cervical HPV16 infection that either progressed to CIN3+ or cleared (not recorded which).

About this clone itself: The read is 3 residues too short to cover the CDR3 end, so that end is filled in from the germline J gene. The genes are TRBV5-1 and TRBJ2-1, with D hard to call. Trimming took off 0 bases at V and 9 bases at J, with 7 bases between the two ends. Germline values: CDR1 SGHRS, CDR2 YFSETQ. The CDR3 has 12 amino acids. The sequenced part of the CDR3 DNA is TGCGCCAGCAGCTTGGCTTTGTCTGAG. As protein: CASSLALSE. The full CDR3 protein reads CASSLALSEQFF.

Remarks on this clone: The read finishes 3 residues shy of the CDR3 end, and the germline J gene is used to complete it. The V gene is TRBV19, the J gene TRBJ2-1, with 7 bases lining up with TRBD2. CDR3 length equals 16 residues. Per germline, CDR1 LNHDA and CDR2 SQIVND (reference sequence). V dropped 0 bases and J dropped 6; count of bases not matched to a gene: 8. CDR3 DNA (partial): TGTGCCAGTAGTATAGACGGGGGGTGGTCTGCCAATGAG. It is translated as CASSIDGGWSANE. The full CDR3 is CASSIDGGWSANEQFF.

To note about this clone: The CDR3 goes on 3 residues after the read ends, and that part is filled in from the germline J gene. V and J are TRBV2 and TRBJ2-2; 9 nucleotides agree with TRBD1. The length of the CDR3 is 15 residues. Germline CDR1 reads SNHLY; CDR2 reads FYNNEI. The part of the CDR3 DNA that was read is TGTGCCAGCAGTCTACAGGGGGCCGTTAACGAAAAG. Its translation: CASSLQGAVNEK. The full CDR3 sequence reads CASSLQGAVNEKLFF.

On this clone: Coverage ceases 3 residues before the CDR3 finishes, and the germline J gene fills in the end. The chain is built from TRBV20-1 and TRBJ1-1; 7 nucleotides line up with TRBD1. Germline V lookup: CDR1 DFQATT, CDR2 SNEGSKA (reference sequence). CDR3 length equals 11 residues. The part of the CDR3 DNA that was read is TGCAGTGCCAGACAGGGTGATCGC. The encoded protein is CSARQGDR. The whole CDR3 is CSARQGDRAFF.

With respect to this clone: The read falls 3 residues short of the CDR3 end, and the missing part is taken from the germline J gene. The chain employs TRBV5-1 and TRBJ1-1, with a weak D call TRBD1 (6 bases). V lost 7 bases and J 2 bases, leaving 12 bases between the germline ends. CDR3 length: 13 amino acids. Germline CDR1 is SGHRS and CDR2 is YFSETQ. The CDR3 bases that were read are TGCGCCAGCGGCCGGGACACTAACACTGAA. Translated, it gives CASGRDTNTE. Given in full, the CDR3 is CASGRDTNTEAFF.

A note on this clone: The read terminates 3 residues before the CDR3 end, so the remaining end is supplied by the germline J gene. The rearrangement uses TRBV5-6 and TRBJ2-2; no reliable D call. Per germline, CDR1 SGHDT and CDR2 YYEEEE. The CDR3 length is 15 residues. The V and J ends lost 4 bases and 0 bases respectively, with 10 bases between them. CDR3 region: CASSLGGANTGELFF. CDR3 bases read: TGTGCCAGCAGCCTCGGCGGTGCGAACACCGGGGAG.

Of note for this clone: The CDR3 goes on 3 residues after the read ends, and that part is filled in from the germline J gene. This chain links TRBV5-1 with TRBJ1-2, with D unresolved. Germline-derived CDR1 and CDR2 are SGHRS and YFSETQ. This CDR3 comprises 15 residues. CDR3 DNA, as far as it was read: TGCGCCAGCAGCTACGGTAGCGGGAGAAGAGAGACC. Its translation: CASSYGSGRRET. The complete CDR3 protein is CASSYGSGRRETYTF.

Regarding this clone: The read comes to an end 3 residues before the CDR3 does, leaving the germline J gene to fill in the end. The gene calls are TRBV7-2 and TRBJ2-3; D is perhaps TRBD1 (5 bases). CDR1 and CDR2 from the germline V gene are SGHTA and FQGNSA. The CDR3 covers 15 residues. Trimming left V 2 bases short and J 6 bases short, with 15 bases between. The CDR3 DNA, read in part, is TGTGCCAGCAGCTTATTCGGGCAGGGCCGGGATACG. Protein product: CASSLFGQGRDT. The full CDR3 reads CASSLFGQGRDTQYF.

Regarding this clone: The read halts 3 residues ahead of the CDR3 end, with the missing end drawn from the germline J gene. The chain recombines TRBV12-3 or TRBV12-4 with TRBJ2-3, with 12 bases identical to TRBD2. CDR3 size: 14 residues. V lost 4 bases, J lost 5 bases, and 1 base stayed unmatched. The part of the CDR3 DNA that was read is TGTGCCAGCAGTTCGACTAGCGGGGGAGATACG. It translates to CASSSTSGGDT. In full, the CDR3 is CASSSTSGGDTQYF.

In regard to this clone: The sequenced fragment ends 3 residues before the CDR3 boundary, so the rest is inferred from the germline J gene. The chain carries TRBV5-1 and TRBJ2-4, with D unresolved. Germline CDR1 is SGHRS and CDR2 is YFSETQ. This CDR3 contains 17 residues. Trimming cost V 4 bases and J 0 bases, with 17 bases left between them. CDR3 amino acids: CASSPNPGILAKNIQYF. The part of the CDR3 DNA that was read is TGCGCCAGCAGCCCAAACCCAGGAATCTTAGCCAAAAACATT.

Comments on this clone: With the read ending 3 residues before the CDR3 end, the germline J gene is used to fill in that end. The V call is TRBV24-1, the J call TRBJ2-3; TRBD1 agrees at 7 bases. The length of the CDR3 is 12 residues. Looked up from germline, CDR1 is KGHDR and CDR2 is SFDVKD. Losses at the gene ends were 7 bases for V and 3 bases for J; bases not matched to a gene: 0. The CDR3 protein is CATRDRTDTQYF. The CDR3 DNA, read in part, is TGTGCCACCAGGGACAGGACAGATACG.

Details on this clone: The DNA ends 3 residues before the CDR3 does, and the rest of the CDR3 is filled in from the germline J gene. This chain joins TRBV11-3 and TRBJ1-1, with a tentative D call TRBD1 (5 bases). Trimming pared 3 bases from V and 4 bases from J, leaving 9 bases between. Germline CDR1 is SGHNT and CDR2 is YENEEA. The CDR3 is 13 residues long. The CDR3 is CASSFREGTEAFF. The sequenced part of the CDR3 DNA is TGTGCCAGCAGCTTCAGGGAAGGCACTGAA.

As to this clone: The observed sequence ends 3 residues before the CDR3 terminus, with the missing tail filled in from the germline J gene. The chain carries TRBV28 and TRBJ1-5; 7 nucleotides line up with TRBD1. This CDR3 has 13 amino acids. Trimming took 5 bases from V and 7 from J; bases not matched to a gene: 5. CDR1 is MDHEN and CDR2 is SYDVKM in the germline V gene. The CDR3 is CASSHAQGQPQHF. The sequenced part of the CDR3 DNA is TGTGCCAGCAGTCACGCACAGGGGCAGCCC.

Notes on this clone: The read ends 3 residues before the CDR3 terminus; that terminus is restored from the germline J gene. V usage is TRBV20-1 and J usage is TRBJ2-1, with 10 bases aligning to TRBD2. There are 15 residues in the CDR3. Looked up from germline, CDR1 is DFQATT and CDR2 is SNEGSKA (reference sequence). Trimming took 6 bases from V and 5 from J; bases not matched to a gene: 10. CDR3 DNA, as far as it was read: TGCAGTGCCACGGATCTGGGACTAGCGAACAATGAG. This encodes CSATDLGLANNE. The entire CDR3 sequence reads CSATDLGLANNEQFF.

With respect to this clone: The DNA ends 3 residues before the CDR3 does, and the rest of the CDR3 is filled in from the germline J gene. The chain carries TRBV20-1 and TRBJ2-1, with D tentatively TRBD2 (5 bases). Germline CDR1 is DFQATT and CDR2 is SNEGSKA (reference sequence). V gave up 6 bases and J gave up 0 bases, with 18 bases separating them. The CDR3 consists of 16 residues. CDR3 sequence reads: CSAPAAGPSSYNEQFF. CDR3 DNA, as far as it was read: TGCAGTGCCCCCGCCGCGGGCCCTAGCTCCTACAATGAG.

Comments on this clone: The observed sequence ends 3 residues before the CDR3 terminus, with the missing tail filled in from the germline J gene. The rearrangement links TRBV29-1 to TRBJ2-2; 7 bases match TRBD2. V gave up 6 bases and J gave up 6 bases; unmatched junction bases: 10. Germline CDR1 SQVTM, CDR2 ANQGSEA. The CDR3 extends over 14 amino acids. The CDR3 DNA, read in part, is TGCAGCGTCCCTTCTACGGGGAGGGCCGGGGAG. Amino acid sequence: CSVPSTGRAGE. The complete CDR3 sequence is CSVPSTGRAGELFF.

In regard to this clone: The CDR3 goes on 3 residues after the read ends, and that part is filled in from the germline J gene. The chain is built from TRBV29-1 and TRBJ1-1; D is undetermined. The germline gives CDR1 SQVTM, CDR2 ANQGSEA. The CDR3 covers 15 residues. V was clipped by 0 bases and J by 5 bases, with 16 bases between them. CDR3 bases read: TGCAGCGTTGAAGATAAGGGCACCCGAAGGACTGAA. It yields the protein CSVEDKGTRRTE. The CDR3, in full, reads CSVEDKGTRRTEAFF.

As to this clone: The read stops 3 residues short of the end of the CDR3; the missing end is completed from the germline J gene. This chain links TRBV13 with TRBJ2-5; 11 bases map to TRBD2. Trimming at V came to 0 bases and at J to 1 base, leaving 1 base not matched to a gene. The CDR3 runs to 16 residues. Germline values: CDR1 PRHDT, CDR2 FYEKMQ (reference sequence). CDR3 DNA, as far as it was read: TGTGCCAGCAGCTTAGGGCTAGCGGGAGGCCAAGAGACC. Translated, it gives CASSLGLAGGQET. The full CDR3 is CASSLGLAGGQETQYF.

On this clone itself: The CDR3 end is not reached by the read, which stops 3 residues before it; the germline J gene fills it in. V usage is TRBV20-1 and J usage is TRBJ2-3, with TRBD2 matching 7 bases. The junction had 5 bases not matched to a gene; V was cut back by 4 bases and J by 1 base. The CDR3 has 14 amino acids. Germline loops: CDR1 DFQATT, CDR2 SNEGSKA (reference sequence). The sequenced part of the CDR3 DNA is TGCAGTGCTACTTTGGCGGGAGGCACAGATACG. It specifies CSATLAGGTDT. The complete CDR3 protein is CSATLAGGTDTQYF.

As regards this clone: The read finishes 3 residues shy of the CDR3 end, and the germline J gene is used to complete it. V is TRBV24-1 and J is TRBJ2-1, with 9 bases that match TRBD1. Germline V gene sequence: CDR1 KGHDR, CDR2 SFDVKD. Trimming removed 3 bases from V and 8 bases from J; junction bases left unmatched: 4. The CDR3 length is 14 residues. The CDR3 is CATSDEQGADEQFF. CDR3 bases read: TGTGCCACCAGTGATGAACAGGGGGCGGATGAG.

About this clone itself: The read is 3 residues too short to cover the CDR3 end, so that end is filled in from the germline J gene. The same CDR3 arises from other DNA sequences in this sample as well. V and J are TRBV6-2 or TRBV6-3 and TRBJ1-5, with D tentatively TRBD1 (5 bases). Germline V CDR1 and CDR2: MNHEY, SVGEGT. This CDR3 comprises 14 residues. The V and J ends lost 6 bases and 7 bases respectively, with 16 bases between them. CDR3 residues: CASSYGAGDQPQHF. CDR3 DNA, as far as it was read: TGTGCCAGCAGCTACGGGGCTGGCGACCAGCCC.